A single sample is the source of the 20 T cell receptor beta chains below, sequenced in a study of T cell clonotyping in hematopoietic cell transplantation. The time point here: recipient sample about 28 days before transplant, after cytoreduction. The assay was immunoSEQ multiplex PCR, and TCRdb's table has in-frame clones only and misses some. The sample shows some 49,000 clones, around 86% of them seen only once. Sequenced here: peripheral blood mononuclear cells, sampled before stem cell transplant. These receptors were collected from a man in his sixties with biphenotypic leukemia. Some clones in this sample may be carry-over from other donors' samples.

The V gene is TRBV19, the J gene TRBJ1-3, with TRBD1 as a possible D gene (5 bases). Per the germline V gene, CDR1 is LNHDA and CDR2 is SQIVND (reference sequence). The CDR3 length is 16 residues. Trimming took off 6 bases at V and 0 bases at J, with 15 bases between the two ends. As DNA, the CDR3 is TGTGCCAGTAGCAACGGAGACGGGGGCTCTGGAAACACCATATATTTT. Protein product: CASSNGDGGSGNTIYF.

V and J are TRBV19 and TRBJ1-5; tentative D call: TRBD1 (5 bases). Germline values: CDR1 LNHDA, CDR2 SQIVND (reference sequence). CDR3 length: 13 amino acids. Between the trimmed V and J ends, which lost 7 bases and 7 bases, there was a span of 14 bases. This CDR3 reads CASNRAGGQPQHF. The CDR3 DNA sequence: TGTGCCAGTAACAGAGCCGGGGGACAGCCCCAGCATTTT.

This sequence joins TRBV7-2 and TRBJ2-3; D uncertain. This CDR3 is built from 12 residues. Trimming shortened V by 5 bases and J by 11 bases, and 14 bases separated the two germline ends. Looked up from germline, CDR1 is SGHTA and CDR2 is FQGNSA. The CDR3 protein is CASSKERRKQYF. The CDR3 bases are TGTGCCAGCAGCAAGGAGAGACGAAAGCAGTATTTT.

The V call is TRBV28, the J call TRBJ1-2, with D unclear. The CDR3 covers 12 residues. Germline CDR1 and CDR2: MDHEN and SYDVKM. The germline V and J ends were trimmed by 6 bases and 1 base, with 6 bases remaining between them. The CDR3 protein is CASRRINYGYTF. In nucleotides, the CDR3 is TGTGCCAGCAGAAGAATTAACTATGGCTACACCTTC.

The V and J genes are TRBV6-1 and TRBJ1-2; 9 bases align to TRBD1. The germline V gene has CDR1 MNHNS and CDR2 SASEGT. The ends lost 7 bases at V and 4 bases at J; junction bases unmatched: 7. There are 14 residues in the CDR3. CDR3 residues: CASKEPGQGYGYTF. As DNA, the CDR3 is TGTGCCAGCAAGGAACCGGGACAGGGCTATGGCTACACCTTC.

V gene TRBV10-3 combines with J gene TRBJ2-7; no clear D gene. The CDR3 is 12 amino acids. Germline values: CDR1 ENHRY, CDR2 SYGVKD. V was shortened by 8 bases and J by 4 bases, with 12 bases between the two germline ends. The CDR3 loop reads CAIGLDQYEQYF. In nucleotides, the CDR3 is TGTGCCATCGGGCTAGACCAATACGAGCAGTACTTC.

The chain couples TRBV19 to TRBJ1-5; D not certain. Germline V gives CDR1 LNHDA, CDR2 SQIVND (reference sequence). There are 13 residues in the CDR3. V was pared by 3 bases and J by 5 bases, with 8 bases between. The CDR3 sequence: CASSMWRDQPQHF. Written as DNA, the CDR3 is TGTGCCAGTAGTATGTGGAGAGATCAGCCCCAGCATTTT.

The sample holds one count of this clone. The rearrangement uses TRBV27 and TRBJ2-1, with D possibly TRBD1 on 6 matching bases. The CDR3 is made up of 16 amino acids. V was pared by 6 bases and J by 8 bases, with 23 bases between. In germline, CDR1 is MNHEY, CDR2 SMNVEV (reference sequence). DNA of the CDR3: TGTGCCAGCAGCTGGGATGACGGGACAACCAACCATGAGCAGTTCTTC. It codes for CASSWDDGTTNHEQFF.

The chain recombines TRBV6-5 with TRBJ1-2, with no clear D. Germline-derived CDR1 and CDR2 are MNHEY and SVGAGI. There are 13 residues in the CDR3. V was shortened by 6 bases and J by 8 bases, with 16 bases between the two germline ends. The CDR3 is CASSRTAEGGYTF. In nucleotides, the CDR3 is TGTGCCAGCAGCCGCACGGCGGAAGGAGGCTACACCTTC.

The chain uses TRBV30 and TRBJ2-7; possible D gene TRBD1, 5 bases. The CDR3 length is 13 residues. CDR1 GTSNPN and CDR2 SVGIG come from the germline V gene (reference sequence). Between the trimmed V and J ends, which lost 2 bases and 2 bases, there was a span of 10 bases. DNA for the CDR3: TGTGCCTGGAGTACTGGACATCCCTACGAGCAGTACTTC. Its translation is CAWSTGHPYEQYF. Together with reference TRBV30 and TRBJ2-7, the CDR3 gives the full variable domain: SQTIHQWPATLVQPVGSPLSLECTVEGTSNPNLYWYRQAAGRGLQLLFYSVGIGQISSEVPQNLSASRPQDRQFILSSKKLLLSDSGFYLCAWSTGHPYEQYFGPGTRLTVT.

The rearrangement uses TRBV5-1 and TRBJ2-5, with 14 bases that match TRBD2. From germline, CDR1 is SGHRS and CDR2 YFSETQ. CDR3 length: 17 amino acids. J was trimmed by 4 bases and V by 4 bases; bases with no gene match: 9. As DNA, the CDR3 is TGCGCCAGCAGCCTGGGACTAGCGGGAGCGAGCGCAGAGACCCAGTACTTC. It specifies CASSLGLAGASAETQYF.

The chain is built from TRBV5-1 and TRBJ2-7; tentatively, D is TRBD1 (6 bases). Trimming stripped 0 bases from V and 3 bases from J, with 10 bases between. Germline lookup yields CDR1 SGHRS and CDR2 YFSETQ. This CDR3 contains 14 residues. The CDR3 is CASSLVRTDYEQYF. CDR3 sequence (DNA): TGCGCCAGCAGCTTGGTGAGGACAGACTACGAGCAGTACTTC.

The chain uses TRBV11-3 and TRBJ2-1, with D tentatively TRBD1 (7 bases). This CDR3 is built from 12 residues. Trimming removed 4 bases from V and 9 bases from J, with 10 bases in between. The germline CDR1 and CDR2 sequences are SGHNT and YENEEA. This chain's CDR3 is CASSYRGGEQFF. The DNA of the CDR3 is TGTGCCAGCAGCTACAGGGGAGGTGAGCAGTTCTTC.

This clone appeared once. The V gene is TRBV27, the J gene TRBJ2-5, with D maybe TRBD1 (6 bases). V was shortened by 6 bases and J by 4 bases, with 12 bases between the two germline ends. Germline CDR1 is MNHEY and CDR2 is SMNVEV (reference sequence). The CDR3 length is 13 residues. The CDR3 loop reads CASSLDRLETQYF. The DNA for the CDR3 is TGTGCCAGCAGCCTGGACAGATTAGAGACCCAGTACTTC.

The rearrangement uses TRBV29-1 and TRBJ2-2, with TRBD1 identical over 7 bases. Germline trimming cut 4 bases from V and 1 base from J; bases unmatched to any gene: 0. The germline V gene encodes CDR1 SQVTM and CDR2 ANQGSEA. CDR3 length: 13 residues. CDR3 DNA sequence: TGCAGCGTTGGGACAGGGAACACCGGGGAGCTGTTTTTT. Translating it yields CSVGTGNTGELFF.

V and J are TRBV4-1 and TRBJ2-2; 8 nucleotides agree with TRBD1. Germline V gene lookup returns CDR1 MGHRA and CDR2 YSYEKL. Trimming removed 4 bases from V and 9 bases from J; junction bases left unmatched: 7. The CDR3 consists of 14 residues. CDR3 amino acids: CASSLTPGGRELFF. The DNA for the CDR3 is TGCGCCAGCAGCCTCACTCCAGGGGGCCGGGAGCTGTTTTTT.

This clone has only one observation. The chain recombines TRBV2 with TRBJ2-5; 8 positions match TRBD1. The CDR3 sequence is 14 residues long. J gave up 3 bases and V 6 bases, and 6 bases lay outside the gene matches. The germline V gene has CDR1 SNHLY and CDR2 FYNNEI. The CDR3 loop reads CASSLDREEETQYF. The CDR3 region has the DNA TGTGCCAGCAGCTTGGACAGGGAGGAAGAGACCCAGTACTTC.

This chain links TRBV6-5 with TRBJ2-1; D not resolved. CDR3 length equals 13 residues. Trimming pared 8 bases from V and 2 bases from J, leaving 10 bases between. Germline CDR1 reads MNHEY; CDR2 reads SVGAGI. This CDR3 is CASRGVTYNEQFF. CDR3 DNA sequence: TGTGCCAGCCGCGGAGTAACCTACAATGAGCAGTTCTTC.

This chain uses TRBV11-2 with TRBJ2-2; D call uncertain. The CDR3 runs to 14 residues. The germline gives CDR1 SGHAT, CDR2 FQNNGV. V was pared by 0 bases and J by 0 bases, with 2 bases between. CDR3 sequence: CASSLEANTGELFF. Here the CDR3 DNA reads TGTGCCAGCAGCTTAGAGGCGAACACCGGGGAGCTGTTTTTT.

The table lists this clone with a count of one. This sequence joins TRBV30 and TRBJ1-5; 7 nucleotides match TRBD1. CDR1 and CDR2 (germline): GTSNPN, SVGIG (reference sequence). This CDR3 has 14 amino acids. After removal of 3 bases from V and 4 bases from J, the junction contained 6 bases not matched to a gene. CDR3 sequence: CAWRAGGGNQPQHF. The CDR3 DNA sequence: TGTGCCTGGAGGGCAGGGGGGGGAAATCAGCCCCAGCATTTT.